The clone carrying this TCR beta chain was seen just once. Authors' analysis steps: Scientists estimated how many nucleated cells there were by amplifying reference gene primers. The assay was immunoSEQ multiplex PCR, and TCRdb's table has in-frame clones only and misses some. V and J calls plus clone size are reproduced from that table; the DNA served to infer D and trimming. Among 110,000 to 150,000 clones listed, roughly 89% were seen once. The record originates from a study of blood T cell repertoires in COVID-19. About the study: Spain, Italy and the United States supplied samples that represented acute and convalescent COVID-19. PBMCs, B-cell-depleted T cells, or T cells provided the cDNA or gDNA that made up the material.

This CDR3 has 15 amino acids. V lost 6 bases to trimming and J lost 0 bases, with 15 bases between them. Per the germline V gene, CDR1 is KGHSH and CDR2 is LQKENI. Sequences were obtained from peripheral blood. The chain recombines TRBV18 with TRBJ2-7; TRBD1 is a possible D gene (5 bases). This receptor was identified in a man in his sixties with active or convalescent COVID-19. This CDR3 reads CASSRGHLSSYEQYF. The CDR3 DNA reads TGTGCCAGCTCCCGAGGACACTTAAGCTCCTACGAGCAGTACTTC.